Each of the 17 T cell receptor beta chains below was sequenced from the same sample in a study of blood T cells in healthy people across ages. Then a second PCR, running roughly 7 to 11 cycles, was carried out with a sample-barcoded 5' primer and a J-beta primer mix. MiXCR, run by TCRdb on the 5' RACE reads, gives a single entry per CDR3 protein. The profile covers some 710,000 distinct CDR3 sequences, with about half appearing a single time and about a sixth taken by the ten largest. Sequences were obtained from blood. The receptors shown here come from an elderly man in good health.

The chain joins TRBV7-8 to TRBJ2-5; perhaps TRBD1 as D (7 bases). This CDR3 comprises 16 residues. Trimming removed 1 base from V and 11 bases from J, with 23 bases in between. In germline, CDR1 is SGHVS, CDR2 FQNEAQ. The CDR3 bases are TGTGCCAGCAGCTTAGAGCCAGGGGGGAACTACAATGAGCAGTACTTC. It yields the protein CASSLEPGGNYNEQYF.

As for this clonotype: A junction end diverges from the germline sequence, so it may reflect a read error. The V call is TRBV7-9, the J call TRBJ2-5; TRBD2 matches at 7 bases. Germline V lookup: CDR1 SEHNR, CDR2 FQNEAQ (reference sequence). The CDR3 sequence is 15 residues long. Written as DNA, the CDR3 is TGTGTCAGCAGCTTAGCGACAGCGGGACAAGAGACCCAGTACTTC. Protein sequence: CVSSLATAGQETQYF.

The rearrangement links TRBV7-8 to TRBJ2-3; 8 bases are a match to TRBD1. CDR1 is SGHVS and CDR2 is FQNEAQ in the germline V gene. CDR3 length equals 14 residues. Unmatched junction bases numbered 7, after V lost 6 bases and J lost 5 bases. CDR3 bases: TGTGCCAGCAGGGACAGGGAAGGCATAGATACGCAGTATTTT. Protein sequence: CASRDREGIDTQYF.

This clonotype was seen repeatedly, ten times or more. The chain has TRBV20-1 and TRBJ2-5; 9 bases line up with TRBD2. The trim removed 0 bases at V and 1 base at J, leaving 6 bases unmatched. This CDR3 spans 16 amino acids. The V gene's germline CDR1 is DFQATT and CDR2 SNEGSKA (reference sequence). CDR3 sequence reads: CSARDRASGIQETQYF. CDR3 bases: TGCAGTGCTAGAGATCGCGCTAGCGGGATCCAAGAGACCCAGTACTTC.

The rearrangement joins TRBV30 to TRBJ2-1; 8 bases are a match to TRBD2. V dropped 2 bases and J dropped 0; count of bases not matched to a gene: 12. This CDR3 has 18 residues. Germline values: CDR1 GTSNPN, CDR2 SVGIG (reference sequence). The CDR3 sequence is CAWSTHGSLAASYNEQFF. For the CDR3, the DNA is TGTGCCTGGAGTACCCACGGGTCACTAGCGGCCTCCTACAATGAGCAGTTCTTC. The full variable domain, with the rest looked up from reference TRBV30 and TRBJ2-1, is SQTIHQWPATLVQPVGSPLSLECTVEGTSNPNLYWYRQAAGRGLQLLFYSVGIGQISSEVPQNLSASRPQDRQFILSSKKLLLSDSGFYLCAWSTHGSLAASYNEQFFGPGTRLTVL.

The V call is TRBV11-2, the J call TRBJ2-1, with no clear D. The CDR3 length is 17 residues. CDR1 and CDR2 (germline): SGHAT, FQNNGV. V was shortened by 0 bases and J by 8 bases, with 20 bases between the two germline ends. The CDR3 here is CASSLDLGALDSDEQFF. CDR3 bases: TGTGCCAGCAGCTTAGATCTCGGAGCCCTAGATTCCGATGAGCAGTTCTTC.

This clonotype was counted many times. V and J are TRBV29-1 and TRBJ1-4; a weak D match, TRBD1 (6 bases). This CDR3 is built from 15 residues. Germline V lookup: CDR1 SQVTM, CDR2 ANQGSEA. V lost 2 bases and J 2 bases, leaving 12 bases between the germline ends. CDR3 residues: CSVELGARTNEKLFF. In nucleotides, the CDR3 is TGCAGCGTTGAACTGGGGGCAAGGACTAATGAAAAACTGTTTTTT.

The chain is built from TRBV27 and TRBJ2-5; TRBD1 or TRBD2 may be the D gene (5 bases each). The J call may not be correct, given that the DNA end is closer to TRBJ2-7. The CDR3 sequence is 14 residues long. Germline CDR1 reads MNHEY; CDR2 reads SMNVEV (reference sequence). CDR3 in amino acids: CASSFGGSRYEQYF. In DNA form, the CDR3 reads TGTGCCAGCAGTTTTGGGGGTTCGAGGTACGAGCAGTACTTC.

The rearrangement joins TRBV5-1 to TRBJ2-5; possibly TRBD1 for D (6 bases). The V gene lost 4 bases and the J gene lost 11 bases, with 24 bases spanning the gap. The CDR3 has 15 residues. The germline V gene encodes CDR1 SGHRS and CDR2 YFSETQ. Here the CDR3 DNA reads TGCGCCAGCAGCGTGACGACAGGAATAACAAATGAGCAGTACTTC. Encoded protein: CASSVTTGITNEQYF.

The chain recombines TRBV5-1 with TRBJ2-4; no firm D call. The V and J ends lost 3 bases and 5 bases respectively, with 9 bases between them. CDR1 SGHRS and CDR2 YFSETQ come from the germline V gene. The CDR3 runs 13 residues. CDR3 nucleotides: TGCGCCAGCAGCTCTTACAGCCAAAACATTCAGTACTTC. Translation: CASSSYSQNIQYF. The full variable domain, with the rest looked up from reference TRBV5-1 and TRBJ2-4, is KAGVTQTPRYLIKTRGQQVTLSCSPISGHRSVSWYQQTPGQGLQFLFEYFSETQRNKGNFPGRFSGRQFSNSRSEMNVSTLELGDSALYLCASSSYSQNIQYFGAGTRLSVL.

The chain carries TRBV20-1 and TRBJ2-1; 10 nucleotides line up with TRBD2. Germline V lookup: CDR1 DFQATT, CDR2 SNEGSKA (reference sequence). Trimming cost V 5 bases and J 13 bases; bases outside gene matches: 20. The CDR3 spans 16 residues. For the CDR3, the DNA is TGCAGTGCTCTGGCTAGCGGGAGTGTGTACCAAGAGACCCAGTTCTTC. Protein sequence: CSALASGSVYQETQFF.

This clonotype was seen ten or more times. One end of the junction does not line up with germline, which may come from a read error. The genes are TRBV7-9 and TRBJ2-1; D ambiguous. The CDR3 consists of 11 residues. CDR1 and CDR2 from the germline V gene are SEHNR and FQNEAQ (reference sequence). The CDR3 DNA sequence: TGTGCCAGCAGTTTAGGCCAAGAGCAGTTCTTC. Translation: CASSLGQEQFF.

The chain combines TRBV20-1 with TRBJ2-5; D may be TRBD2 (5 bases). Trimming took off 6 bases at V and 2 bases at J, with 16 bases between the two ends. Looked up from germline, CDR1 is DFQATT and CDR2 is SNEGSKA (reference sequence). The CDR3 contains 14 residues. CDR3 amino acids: CSALEGRTQETQYF. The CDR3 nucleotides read TGCAGTGCATTAGAAGGGCGGACTCAAGAGACCCAGTACTTC.

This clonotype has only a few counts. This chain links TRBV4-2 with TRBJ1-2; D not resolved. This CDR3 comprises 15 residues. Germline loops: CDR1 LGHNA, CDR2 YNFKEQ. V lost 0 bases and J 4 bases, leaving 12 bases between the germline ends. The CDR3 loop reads CASSQDQSLFYGYTF. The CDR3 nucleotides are TGTGCCAGCAGCCAAGACCAGTCCCTTTTCTATGGCTACACCTTC.

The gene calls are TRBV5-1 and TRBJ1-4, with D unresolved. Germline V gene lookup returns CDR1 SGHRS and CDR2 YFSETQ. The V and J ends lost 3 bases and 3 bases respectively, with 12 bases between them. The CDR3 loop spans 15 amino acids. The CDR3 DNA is TGCGCCAGCAGCTACTTGGGCCGGGCTAATGAAAAACTGTTTTTT. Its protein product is CASSYLGRANEKLFF.

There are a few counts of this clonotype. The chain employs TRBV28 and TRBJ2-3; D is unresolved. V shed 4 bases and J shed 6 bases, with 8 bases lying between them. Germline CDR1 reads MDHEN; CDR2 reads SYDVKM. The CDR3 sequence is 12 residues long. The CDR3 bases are TGTGCCAGCAGTTCACCCATTGATACGCAGTATTTT. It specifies CASSSPIDTQYF.

The CDR3 protein is CSARDRDRGLWHEQFF. In DNA, the CDR3 is TGCAGTGCTAGAGATCGCGACAGGGGATTGTGGCATGAGCAGTTCTTC. The chain has TRBV20-1 and TRBJ2-1, with 8 bases that match TRBD1. The ends lost 0 bases at V and 8 bases at J; junction bases unmatched: 12. The germline CDR1 and CDR2 sequences are DFQATT and SNEGSKA (reference sequence). The CDR3 is made up of 16 amino acids.